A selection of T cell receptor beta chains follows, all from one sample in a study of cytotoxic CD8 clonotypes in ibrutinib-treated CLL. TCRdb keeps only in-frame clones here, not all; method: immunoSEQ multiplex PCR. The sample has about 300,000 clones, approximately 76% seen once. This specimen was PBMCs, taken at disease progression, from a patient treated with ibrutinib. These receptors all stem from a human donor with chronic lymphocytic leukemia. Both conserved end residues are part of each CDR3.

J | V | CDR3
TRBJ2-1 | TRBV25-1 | CASGDRVLNNEQFF
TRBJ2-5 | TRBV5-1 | CASRGDAETQYF
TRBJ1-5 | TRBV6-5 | CASRPIVRSNQPQHF
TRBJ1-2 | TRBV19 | CASSILGTGGYYGYTF
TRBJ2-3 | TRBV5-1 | CASSVSNPGLAADTQYF
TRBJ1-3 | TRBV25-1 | CASRMSGGNTIYF
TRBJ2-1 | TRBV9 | CASSVASGLAGDQFF
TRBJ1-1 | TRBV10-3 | CAISESKGAAFF
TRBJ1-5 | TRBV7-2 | CASSLVQKNQPQHF
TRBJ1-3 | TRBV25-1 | CASSESRWGSGNTIYF
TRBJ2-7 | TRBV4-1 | CASSQQPTSGDSYEQYF
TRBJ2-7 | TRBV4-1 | CASSHWGTPYEQYF
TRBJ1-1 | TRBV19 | CASSIQGPTEAFF
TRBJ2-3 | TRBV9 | CASSVVTGGEGTQYF
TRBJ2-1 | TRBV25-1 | CATQQGAGLAVYNEQFF
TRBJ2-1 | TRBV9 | CASSVGTGRVYNEQFF